This T cell receptor beta chain was sequenced during a study of blood T cell repertoires in COVID-19. In the study overall: In each case, the material was cDNA or gDNA derived from T cells, B-cell-depleted T cells, or PBMCs.

V was pared by 6 bases and J by 13 bases, with 19 bases between. The germline V gene has CDR1 SEHNR and CDR2 FQNEAQ (reference sequence). CDR3 length: 13 residues. In the original workflow: Estimated nucleated cell counts came from reference gene primer amplification. Only in-frame clones appear in the TCRdb table, and some are missing; sequencing was by immunoSEQ multiplex PCR. The DNA gave D and trimming, while V, J and clone size come from that table. The sample holds about 100,000 clones, approximately 80% seen once. The sequence was collected from a man in his 60s with acute or convalescent COVID-19. Sample: peripheral blood. The rearrangement links TRBV7-9 to TRBJ2-1, with a weak D call TRBD1 (5 bases). CDR3 nucleotide sequence: TGTGCCAGCAGGGGGCCTTCGGGCTTGCCCCAGTTCTTC. This encodes CASRGPSGLPQFF.